This T cell receptor (beta chain) was found in a study of T cell responses to AZD1222 COVID-19 vaccine. This clone was observed a single time. Measured with immunoSEQ multiplex PCR; TCRdb has only the in-frame clones, and not every one. The table has about 75,000 clones, around 88% seen once; the top ten hold 10%. Sequencing used peripheral blood, obtained 28 days after the second dose of the MenACWY control vaccine. The origin of this receptor is an adult who received the MenACWY meningococcal vaccine as a control.

The CDR3 reads CASSLWGEGADTQYF. For the CDR3, the DNA is TGTGCCAGCAGCTTGTGGGGGGAAGGTGCAGATACGCAGTATTTT. The chain links TRBV11-3 to TRBJ2-3; maybe TRBD2 (6 bases). The germline gives CDR1 SGHNT, CDR2 YENEEA. This CDR3 region has 15 residues. V was trimmed by 3 bases and J by 4 bases, leaving 14 bases between them. The whole variable domain, remainder taken from reference TRBV11-3 and TRBJ2-3, is EAGVVQSPRYKIIEKKQPVAFWCNPISGHNTLYWYLQNLGQGPELLIRYENEEAVDDSQLPKDRFSAERLKGVDSTLKIQPAELGDSAVYLCASSLWGEGADTQYFGPGTRLTVL.